This T cell receptor (beta chain) stems from a study of blood T cell repertoires in COVID-19. Study context: Nucleic acid was either cDNA or gDNA, and it came from T cells, B-cell-depleted T cells, or PBMCs.

The CDR3 consists of 16 residues. Germline V gives CDR1 ENHRY, CDR2 SYGVKD. With V trimmed by 10 bases and J by 4 bases, 11 bases remained unmatched. As originally analysed: Amplified reference gene primers provided the basis for estimating nucleated cell counts. Here immunoSEQ multiplex PCR was the method, and the copy in TCRdb shows in-frame clones only, minus some. That table supplies the V and J calls and clone size; D and trimming were determined from the DNA. This sample has 150,000 or so clones; roughly 76% occur once, and the top ten carry roughly 9%. The V call is TRBV10-3, the J call TRBJ1-5; TRBD1 matches at 12 bases. This TCR came from a woman aged 45-59 years with active or convalescent COVID-19. The sequencing input was peripheral blood. The CDR3, as DNA: TGTGCCACCACCGGGACAGGGGGCGGTTCAAATCAGCCCCAGCATTTT. Protein: CATTGTGGGSNQPQHF.